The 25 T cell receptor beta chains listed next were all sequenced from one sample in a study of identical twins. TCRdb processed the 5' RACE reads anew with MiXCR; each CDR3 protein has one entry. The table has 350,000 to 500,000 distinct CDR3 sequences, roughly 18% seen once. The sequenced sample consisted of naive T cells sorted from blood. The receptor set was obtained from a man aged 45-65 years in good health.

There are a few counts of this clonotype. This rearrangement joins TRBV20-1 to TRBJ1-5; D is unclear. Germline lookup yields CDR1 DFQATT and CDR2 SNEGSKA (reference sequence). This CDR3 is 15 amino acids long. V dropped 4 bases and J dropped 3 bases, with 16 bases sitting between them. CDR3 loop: CSAMPVGSLNQPQHF. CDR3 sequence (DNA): TGCAGTGCTATGCCGGTAGGCAGCCTCAATCAGCCCCAGCATTTT.

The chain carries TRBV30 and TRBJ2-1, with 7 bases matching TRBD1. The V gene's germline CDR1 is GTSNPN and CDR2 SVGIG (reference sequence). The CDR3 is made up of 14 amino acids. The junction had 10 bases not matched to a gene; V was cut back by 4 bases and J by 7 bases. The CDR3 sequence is CAWIPGGFGNEQFF. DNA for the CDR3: TGTGCCTGGATCCCAGGGGGATTTGGGAATGAGCAGTTCTTC.

This CDR3 is CASSLVTGGRSPLHF. In DNA, the CDR3 is TGTGCCAGCAGCTTAGTGACGGGGGGGCGGTCACCCCTCCACTTT. V gene TRBV7-8 combines with J gene TRBJ1-6; a weak D match, TRBD1 (6 bases). Germline V gene lookup returns CDR1 SGHVS and CDR2 FQNEAQ. Deletions cut 1 base from V and 10 bases from J, with 14 bases between. The CDR3 loop spans 15 amino acids.

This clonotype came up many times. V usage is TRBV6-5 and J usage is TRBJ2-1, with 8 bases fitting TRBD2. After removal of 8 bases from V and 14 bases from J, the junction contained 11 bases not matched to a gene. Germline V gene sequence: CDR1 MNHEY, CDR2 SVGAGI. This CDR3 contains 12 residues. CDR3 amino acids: CASRPGGRSEFF. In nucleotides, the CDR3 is TGTGCCAGCCGACCGGGAGGGAGATCCGAGTTCTTC.

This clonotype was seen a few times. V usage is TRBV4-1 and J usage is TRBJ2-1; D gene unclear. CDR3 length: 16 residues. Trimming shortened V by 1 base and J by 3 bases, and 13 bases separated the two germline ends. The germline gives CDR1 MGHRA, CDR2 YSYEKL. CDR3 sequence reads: CASSQGTAMNYNEQFF. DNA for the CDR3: TGCGCCAGCAGCCAAGGCACGGCCATGAACTACAATGAGCAGTTCTTC.

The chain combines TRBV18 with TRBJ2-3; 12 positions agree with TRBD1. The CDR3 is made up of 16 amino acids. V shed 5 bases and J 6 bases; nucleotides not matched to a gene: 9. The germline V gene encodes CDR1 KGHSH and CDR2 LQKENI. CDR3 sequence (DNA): TGTGCCAGCTCAAGACCCGGGACAGGGGGCTCGGATACGCAGTATTTT. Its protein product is CASSRPGTGGSDTQYF.

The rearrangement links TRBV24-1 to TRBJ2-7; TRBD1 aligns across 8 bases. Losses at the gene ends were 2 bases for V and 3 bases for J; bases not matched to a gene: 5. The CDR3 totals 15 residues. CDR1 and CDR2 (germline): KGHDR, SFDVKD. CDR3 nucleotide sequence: TGTGCCACCAGTGATTCCGGGACAGGTCTCTACGAGCAGTACTTC. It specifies CATSDSGTGLYEQYF.

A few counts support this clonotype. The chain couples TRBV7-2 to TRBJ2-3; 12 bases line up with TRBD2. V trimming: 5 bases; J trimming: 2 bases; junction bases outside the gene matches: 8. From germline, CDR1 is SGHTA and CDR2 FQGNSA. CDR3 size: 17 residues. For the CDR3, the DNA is TGTGCCAGCAGCACCAGCAGGACTAGCGGGAACACAGATACGCAGTATTTT. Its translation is CASSTSRTSGNTDTQYF.

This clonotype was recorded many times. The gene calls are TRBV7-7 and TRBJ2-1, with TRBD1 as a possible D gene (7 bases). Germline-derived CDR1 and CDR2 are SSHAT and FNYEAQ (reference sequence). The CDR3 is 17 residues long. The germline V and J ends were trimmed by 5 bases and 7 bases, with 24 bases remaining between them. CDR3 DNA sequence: TGTGCCAGCAGCCGTACTTCCGGGACAGTTGGGGGGAATGAGCAGTTCTTC. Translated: CASSRTSGTVGGNEQFF.

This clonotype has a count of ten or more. The CDR3 spells CASSSWTYEQYF. CDR3 coding DNA: TGTGCCAGCAGTTCGTGGACCTACGAGCAGTACTTC. The chain employs TRBV28 and TRBJ2-7; D gene ambiguous. Germline V CDR1 and CDR2: MDHEN, SYDVKM. Between the trimmed V and J ends, which lost 4 bases and 2 bases, there was a span of 6 bases. The CDR3 covers 12 residues.

The CDR3 sequence is CASSQDRVGTDTQYF. CDR3 nucleotides: TGCGCCAGCAGCCAGGACAGGGTCGGCACAGATACGCAGTATTTT. The genes are TRBV4-3 and TRBJ2-3; 8 bases agree with TRBD1. Unmatched junction bases numbered 3, after V lost 3 bases and J lost 1 base. Germline CDR1 LGHNA, CDR2 YSLEER. CDR3 length: 15 amino acids.

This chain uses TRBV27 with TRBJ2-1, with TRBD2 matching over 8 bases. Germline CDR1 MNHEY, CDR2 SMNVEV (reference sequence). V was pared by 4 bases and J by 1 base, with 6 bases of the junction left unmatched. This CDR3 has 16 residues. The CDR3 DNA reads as TGTGCCAGCAGTTCCGTTAGCGGGGTTTCCTACAATGAGCAGTTCTTC. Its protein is CASSSVSGVSYNEQFF.

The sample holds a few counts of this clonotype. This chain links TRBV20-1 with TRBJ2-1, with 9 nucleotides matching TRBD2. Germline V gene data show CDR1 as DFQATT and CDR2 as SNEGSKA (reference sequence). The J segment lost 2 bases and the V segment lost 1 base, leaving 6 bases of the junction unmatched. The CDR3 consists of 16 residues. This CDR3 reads CSARVPSGTPYNEQFF. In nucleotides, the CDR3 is TGCAGTGCTAGAGTCCCTAGCGGGACACCCTACAATGAGCAGTTCTTC.

The CDR3: CSARDPTRGSYNSPLHF. Here the CDR3 DNA reads TGCAGTGCTAGAGATCCCACCAGGGGGTCTTATAATTCACCCCTCCACTTT. The chain links TRBV20-1 to TRBJ1-6; 7 bases are a match to TRBD1. Looked up from germline, CDR1 is DFQATT and CDR2 is SNEGSKA (reference sequence). The CDR3 extends over 17 amino acids. The ends lost 0 bases at V and 4 bases at J; junction bases unmatched: 9.

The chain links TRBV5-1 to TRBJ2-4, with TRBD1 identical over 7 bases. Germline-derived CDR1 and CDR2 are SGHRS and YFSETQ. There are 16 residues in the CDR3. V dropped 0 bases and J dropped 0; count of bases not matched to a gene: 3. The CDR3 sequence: CASSLEGGIAKNIQYF. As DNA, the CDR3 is TGCGCCAGCAGCTTGGAAGGGGGCATAGCCAAAAACATTCAGTACTTC.

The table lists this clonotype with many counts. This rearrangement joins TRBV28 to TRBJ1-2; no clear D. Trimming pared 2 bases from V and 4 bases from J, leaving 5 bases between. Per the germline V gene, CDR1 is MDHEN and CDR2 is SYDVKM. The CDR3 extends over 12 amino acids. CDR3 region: CASSLRVYGYTF. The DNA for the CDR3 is TGTGCCAGCAGTTTACGGGTCTATGGCTACACCTTC.

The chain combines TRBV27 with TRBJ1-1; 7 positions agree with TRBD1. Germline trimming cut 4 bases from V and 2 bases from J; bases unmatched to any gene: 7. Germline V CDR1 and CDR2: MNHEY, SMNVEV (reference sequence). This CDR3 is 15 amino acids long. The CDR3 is CASSSWTGSNTEAFF. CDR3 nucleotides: TGTGCCAGCAGTTCGTGGACAGGTTCAAACACTGAAGCTTTCTTT.

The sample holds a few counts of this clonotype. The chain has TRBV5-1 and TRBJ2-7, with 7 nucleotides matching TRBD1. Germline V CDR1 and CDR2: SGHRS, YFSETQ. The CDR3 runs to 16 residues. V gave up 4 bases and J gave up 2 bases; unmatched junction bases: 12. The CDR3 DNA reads TGCGCCAGCAGCACAGACTCGACAGGGAGCGCCTACGAGCAGTACTTC. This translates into CASSTDSTGSAYEQYF.

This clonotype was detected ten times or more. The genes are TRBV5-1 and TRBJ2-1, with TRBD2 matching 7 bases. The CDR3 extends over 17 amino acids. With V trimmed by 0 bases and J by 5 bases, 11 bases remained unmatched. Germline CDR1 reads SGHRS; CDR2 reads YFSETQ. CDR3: CASSLALGGGIDNEQFF. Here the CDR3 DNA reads TGCGCCAGCAGCTTGGCCTTGGGCGGGGGTATCGACAATGAGCAGTTCTTC. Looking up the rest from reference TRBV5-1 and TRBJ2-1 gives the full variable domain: KAGVTQTPRYLIKTRGQQVTLSCSPISGHRSVSWYQQTPGQGLQFLFEYFSETQRNKGNFPGRFSGRQFSNSRSEMNVSTLELGDSALYLCASSLALGGGIDNEQFFGPGTRLTVL.

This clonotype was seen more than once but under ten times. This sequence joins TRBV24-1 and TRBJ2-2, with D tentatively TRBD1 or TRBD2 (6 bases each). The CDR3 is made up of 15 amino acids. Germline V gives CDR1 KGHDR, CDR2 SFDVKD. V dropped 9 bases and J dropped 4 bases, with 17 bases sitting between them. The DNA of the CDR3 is TGTGCCACCGGAGGGGGAACAGGGACCACCGGGGAGCTGTTTTTT. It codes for CATGGGTGTTGELFF.

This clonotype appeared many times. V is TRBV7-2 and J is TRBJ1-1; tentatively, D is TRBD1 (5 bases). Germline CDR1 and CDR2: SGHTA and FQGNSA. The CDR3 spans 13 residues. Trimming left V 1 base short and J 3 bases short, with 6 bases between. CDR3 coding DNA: TGTGCCAGCAGCTTAGGGGGACACACTGAAGCTTTCTTT. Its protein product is CASSLGGHTEAFF.

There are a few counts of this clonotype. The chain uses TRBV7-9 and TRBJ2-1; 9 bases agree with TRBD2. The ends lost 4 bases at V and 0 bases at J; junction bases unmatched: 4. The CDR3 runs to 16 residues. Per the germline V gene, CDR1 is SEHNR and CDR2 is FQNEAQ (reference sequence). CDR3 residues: CASSSYSGSSYNEQFF. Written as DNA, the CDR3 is TGTGCCAGCAGCTCATATAGCGGGAGCTCCTACAATGAGCAGTTCTTC.

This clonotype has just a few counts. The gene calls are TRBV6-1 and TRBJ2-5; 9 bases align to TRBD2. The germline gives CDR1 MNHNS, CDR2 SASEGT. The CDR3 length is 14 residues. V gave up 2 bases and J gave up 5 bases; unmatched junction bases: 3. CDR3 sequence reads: CASSELAGYETQYF. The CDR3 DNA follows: TGTGCCAGCAGTGAACTAGCGGGGTATGAGACCCAGTACTTC.

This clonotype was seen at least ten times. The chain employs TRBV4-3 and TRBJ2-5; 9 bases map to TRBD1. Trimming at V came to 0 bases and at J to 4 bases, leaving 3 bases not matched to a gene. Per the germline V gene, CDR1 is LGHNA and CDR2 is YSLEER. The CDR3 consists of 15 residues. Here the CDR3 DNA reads TGCGCCAGCAGCCAAGATGGGACAGGGCGAGAGACCCAGTACTTC. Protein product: CASSQDGTGRETQYF.

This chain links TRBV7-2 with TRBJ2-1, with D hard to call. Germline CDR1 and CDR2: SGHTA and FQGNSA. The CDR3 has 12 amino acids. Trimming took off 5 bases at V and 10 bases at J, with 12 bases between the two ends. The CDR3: CASSRLVGEQFF. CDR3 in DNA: TGTGCCAGCAGCCGACTCGTAGGCGAGCAGTTCTTC.